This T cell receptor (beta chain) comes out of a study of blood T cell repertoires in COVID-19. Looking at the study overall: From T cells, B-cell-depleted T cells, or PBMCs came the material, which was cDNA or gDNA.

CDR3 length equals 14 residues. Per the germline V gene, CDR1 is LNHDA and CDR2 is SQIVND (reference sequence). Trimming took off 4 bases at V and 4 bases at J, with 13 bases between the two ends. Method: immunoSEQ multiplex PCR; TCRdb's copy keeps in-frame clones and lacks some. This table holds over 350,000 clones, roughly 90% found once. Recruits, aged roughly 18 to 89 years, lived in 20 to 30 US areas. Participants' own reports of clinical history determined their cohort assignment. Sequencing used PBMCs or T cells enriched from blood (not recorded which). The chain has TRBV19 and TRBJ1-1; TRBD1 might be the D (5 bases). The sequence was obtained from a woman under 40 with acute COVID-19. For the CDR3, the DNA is TGTGCCAGTAGTAGAGAGGGGCGAAGCACTGAAGCTTTCTTT. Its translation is CASSREGRSTEAFF.